The clone carrying this T cell receptor (beta chain) was seen only a few times. This clone may be a read error of a much larger clone one base away. Three rounds of nested PCR, following a modified ARM-PCR protocol, produced the TCRbeta library. TCRdb processed the multiplex PCR reads anew with MiXCR; each CDR3 protein has one entry. The sample records around 79,000 distinct CDR3 sequences, roughly 72% being singletons. This sample's RNA came from whole unsorted tissue. The CDR3 is made up of 14 amino acids. Germline V gene lookup returns CDR1 SGHKS and CDR2 YYEKEE (reference sequence). V lost 0 bases, J lost 6 bases, and 9 bases lay in between. The sample comes from a study of tumor and adjacent non-tumor tissue in lung cancer.

This TCR came from a woman in her thirties or forties with non-small cell lung cancer. The sequencing input was lung tumor tissue. The chain couples TRBV5-5 to TRBJ2-2; D gene uncertain. CDR3 coding DNA: TGTGCCAGCAGCTTGGCCCAGGTTGCCGGGGAGCTGTTTTTT. This encodes CASSLAQVAGELFF.